The 23 T cell receptor beta chains below come from one sample, sequenced in a study of cytomegalovirus exposure and HLA in healthy donors. With 60 Vbeta and 13 Jbeta primers, the PCR was carried out. Method: immunoSEQ multiplex PCR; TCRdb's copy keeps in-frame clones and lacks some. The sample consists of roughly 240,000 clones, roughly 78% of them appearing once. The sample consisted of PBMCs. The origin of the receptors is a boy under 18 in good health and CMV-seronegative.

The V gene is TRBV2, the J gene TRBJ2-4; the match to TRBD2 covers 13 bases. V trimming: 2 bases; J trimming: 8 bases; junction bases outside the gene matches: 6. Germline-derived CDR1 and CDR2 are SNHLY and FYNNEI. CDR3 length equals 16 residues. CDR3 DNA: TGTGCCAGCAGTGAAAGGACTAGCGGGAGAGTCGACATTCAGTACTTC. It is translated as CASSERTSGRVDIQYF.

This clone was detected once. The chain uses TRBV7-9 and TRBJ1-4; maybe TRBD1 (5 bases). CDR1 is SEHNR, CDR2 FQNEAQ, per germline (reference sequence). The CDR3 is made up of 17 amino acids. Trimming cost V 3 bases and J 4 bases, with 18 bases left between them. For the CDR3, the DNA is TGTGCCAGCAGCTTCCCCGGACAAGGCCCACATAATGAAAAACTGTTTTTT. Residues: CASSFPGQGPHNEKLFF.

This clone was seen more than once but under ten times. The chain employs TRBV5-4 and TRBJ2-5; 10 positions agree with TRBD1. The CDR3 runs 16 residues. Germline loops: CDR1 SGHNT, CDR2 YYREEE (reference sequence). V gave up 4 bases and J gave up 7 bases; unmatched junction bases: 13. CDR3 in amino acids: CASSLTPGQGVRTQYF. The CDR3 DNA follows: TGTGCCAGCAGCCTTACCCCCGGACAGGGGGTCAGGACCCAGTACTTC.

This clone was counted between two and nine times. The chain recombines TRBV7-9 with TRBJ1-3; 7 positions match TRBD1. The V and J ends lost 6 bases and 4 bases, in that order; junction bases with no gene match: 6. This CDR3 spans 14 amino acids. Per germline, CDR1 SEHNR and CDR2 FQNEAQ (reference sequence). Written as DNA, the CDR3 is TGTGCCAGCAGACAGGGGAAGTACGGAAACACCATATATTTT. This translates into CASRQGKYGNTIYF.

The gene calls are TRBV18 and TRBJ2-2; possibly TRBD2 for D (5 bases). Trimming stripped 1 base from V and 1 base from J, with 10 bases between. The CDR3 sequence is 16 residues long. Germline assignment: CDR1 KGHSH and CDR2 LQKENI. For the CDR3, the DNA is TGTGCCAGCTCACCACAGACGGGGTTGAACACCGGGGAGCTGTTTTTT. Amino acids: CASSPQTGLNTGELFF.

V is TRBV19 and J is TRBJ1-6; 10 bases align to TRBD1. The V and J ends lost 4 bases and 9 bases, in that order; junction bases with no gene match: 9. The germline CDR1 and CDR2 sequences are LNHDA and SQIVND (reference sequence). The CDR3 is made up of 16 amino acids. CDR3 sequence reads: CASSTTGTGVFSPLHF. Written as DNA, the CDR3 is TGTGCCAGTAGTACTACAGGGACAGGGGTATTTTCACCCCTCCACTTT.

This clone was picked up one time. The chain couples TRBV5-1 to TRBJ1-1; 9 bases agree with TRBD1. From germline, CDR1 is SGHRS and CDR2 YFSETQ. Trimming at V came to 0 bases and at J to 5 bases, leaving 5 bases not matched to a gene. The CDR3 runs 15 residues. As DNA, the CDR3 is TGCGCCAGCAGCTTGGGGACAGGGGCAATGACTGAAGCTTTCTTT. Amino acids: CASSLGTGAMTEAFF.

V gene TRBV7-9 combines with J gene TRBJ2-1; 10 nucleotides line up with TRBD2. The CDR3 has 18 amino acids. CDR1 and CDR2 from the germline V gene are SEHNR and FQNEAQ (reference sequence). The junction had 7 bases not matched to a gene; V was cut back by 2 bases and J by 0 bases. The CDR3: CASSLRLAGASSYNEQFF. CDR3 nucleotides: TGTGCCAGCAGCTTAAGGCTAGCGGGGGCAAGCTCCTACAATGAGCAGTTCTTC.

This chain links TRBV7-6 with TRBJ1-4; TRBD1 is a possible D gene (5 bases). The CDR3 totals 17 residues. Between the trimmed V and J ends, which lost 3 bases and 0 bases, there was a span of 14 bases. Germline assignment: CDR1 SGHVS and CDR2 FNYEAQ. CDR3: CASSFQYTGATNEKLFF. For the CDR3, the DNA is TGTGCCAGCAGCTTTCAGTATACGGGGGCAACTAATGAAAAACTGTTTTTT.

The chain uses TRBV9 and TRBJ1-1; D is unresolved. The length of the CDR3 is 16 residues. In germline, CDR1 is SGDLS, CDR2 YYNGEE. Trimming took off 0 bases at V and 4 bases at J, with 16 bases between the two ends. For the CDR3, the DNA is TGTGCCAGCAGCGTAGTCGGGTCGGGGTCGGCCACTGAAGCTTTCTTT. As protein: CASSVVGSGSATEAFF.

The count of this clone is one. The V call is TRBV2, the J call TRBJ1-2; D is undetermined. The CDR3 is 14 amino acids. Germline CDR1 and CDR2: SNHLY and FYNNEI. V was shortened by 6 bases and J by 8 bases, with 19 bases between the two germline ends. For the CDR3, the DNA is TGTGCCAGCAGCGGGATGTCAGATCACACCGGCTACACCTTC. This codes for CASSGMSDHTGYTF.

The chain is built from TRBV29-1 and TRBJ2-2; 7 bases fit TRBD2. Looked up from germline, CDR1 is SQVTM and CDR2 is ANQGSEA. The J segment lost 2 bases and the V segment lost 4 bases, leaving 7 bases of the junction unmatched. The length of the CDR3 is 15 residues. The chain's CDR3 is CSVGGTISNTGELFF. CDR3 bases: TGCAGCGTTGGGGGGACTATCTCAAACACCGGGGAGCTGTTTTTT.

This clone occurred a few times. CDR3 loop: CASSPTGFQGYTF. CDR3 bases: TGTGCCAGCAGCCCAACAGGGTTCCAAGGCTACACCTTC. This chain joins TRBV11-2 and TRBJ1-2; D is possibly TRBD1 (6 bases). Trimming shortened V by 5 bases and J by 8 bases, and 15 bases separated the two germline ends. Per germline, CDR1 SGHAT and CDR2 FQNNGV. The CDR3 totals 13 residues.

V usage is TRBV25-1 and J usage is TRBJ1-6, with D unresolved. Trimming took 3 bases from V and 8 from J, leaving 8 bases between them. CDR3 size: 13 residues. Germline lookup yields CDR1 MGHDK and CDR2 SYGVNS. The CDR3 nucleotides are TGTGCCAGCAGTGACCCGGGTCATTCACCCCTCCACTTT. Its protein is CASSDPGHSPLHF.

The rearrangement joins TRBV7-9 to TRBJ1-1; weak D call: TRBD1 (6 bases). This CDR3 comprises 15 residues. The V end lost 2 bases, the J end lost 6 bases, and 16 bases lay between the germline ends. Germline values: CDR1 SEHNR, CDR2 FQNEAQ (reference sequence). CDR3 region: CASSLPHLEGAEAFF. The CDR3 coding sequence is TGTGCCAGCAGCTTACCCCACTTAGAGGGGGCTGAAGCTTTCTTT. Full variable domain (rest looked up from reference TRBV7-9 and TRBJ1-1): DTGVSQNPRHKITKRGQNVTFRCDPISEHNRLYWYRQTLGQGPEFLTYFQNEAQLEKSRLLSDRFSAERPKGSFSTLEIQRTEQGDSAMYLCASSLPHLEGAEAFFGQGTRLTVV.

The CDR3 region is CASSLNTGGVYEQFF. Here the CDR3 DNA reads TGTGCCAGCAGCCTGAACACAGGGGGTGTTTATGAGCAGTTCTTC. The V and J genes are TRBV11-2 and TRBJ2-1, with 8 bases identical to TRBD1. V trimming: 5 bases; J trimming: 8 bases; junction bases outside the gene matches: 11. Germline V gives CDR1 SGHAT, CDR2 FQNNGV. This CDR3 region has 15 residues.

This clone was found a few times. The chain joins TRBV6-4 to TRBJ1-1; no clear D gene. Trimming took 3 bases from V and 0 from J, leaving 5 bases between them. Per the germline V gene, CDR1 is MRHNA and CDR2 is SNTAGT. The CDR3 covers 13 residues. CDR3 nucleotides: TGTGCCAGCAGTGAACAGTTGAACACTGAAGCTTTCTTT. Translating it yields CASSEQLNTEAFF.

The rearrangement links TRBV5-1 to TRBJ1-1; D not certain. Trimming left V 5 bases short and J 1 base short, with 15 bases between. This CDR3 is built from 15 residues. Germline loops: CDR1 SGHRS, CDR2 YFSETQ. The CDR3 protein is CASSSLIGGNTEAFF. DNA for the CDR3: TGCGCCAGCAGTTCCCTAATCGGTGGGAACACTGAAGCTTTCTTT.

The rearrangement links TRBV10-3 to TRBJ2-7; TRBD1 matches at 8 bases. V was clipped by 5 bases and J by 5 bases; unmatched bases: 5. The CDR3 is 13 residues long. Germline V CDR1 and CDR2: ENHRY, SYGVKD. CDR3 protein: CAISYQGADEQYF. CDR3 sequence (DNA): TGTGCCATCAGTTACCAGGGGGCGGACGAGCAGTACTTC.

The chain carries TRBV29-1 and TRBJ2-2, with 12 bases that match TRBD2. Germline CDR1 reads SQVTM; CDR2 reads ANQGSEA. V was pared by 5 bases and J by 1 base, with 11 bases of the junction left unmatched. This CDR3 is built from 18 residues. This CDR3 is CSVRFAASGRVNTGELFF. In DNA, the CDR3 is TGCAGCGTTAGATTCGCCGCTAGCGGGAGGGTGAACACCGGGGAGCTGTTTTTT.

V and J are TRBV4-2 and TRBJ2-1, with D perhaps matching TRBD2 (6 bases). The V end was cut by 1 base, the J end by 4 bases, with 11 bases between. The CDR3 is 15 residues long. Germline CDR1 LGHNA, CDR2 YNFKEQ. CDR3 residues: CASSQAGTVYNEQFF. Here the CDR3 DNA reads TGTGCCAGCAGCCAAGCGGGGACTGTATACAATGAGCAGTTCTTC.

The chain links TRBV7-2 to TRBJ2-1; 9 nucleotides align to TRBD2. Looked up from germline, CDR1 is SGHTA and CDR2 is FQGNSA. V trimming: 1 base; J trimming: 8 bases; junction bases outside the gene matches: 9. The CDR3 consists of 16 residues. The CDR3: CASSLVLAGGMDEQFF. In DNA, the CDR3 is TGTGCCAGCAGCTTAGTCTTGGCGGGGGGGATGGATGAGCAGTTCTTC.

The chain recombines TRBV7-8 with TRBJ2-3; 8 bases are a match to TRBD2. V dropped 5 bases and J dropped 4; count of bases not matched to a gene: 8. CDR3 length: 15 amino acids. The germline CDR1 and CDR2 sequences are SGHVS and FQNEAQ. CDR3 protein: CASSTSTSEADTQYF. The CDR3 DNA reads as TGTGCCAGCAGCACTTCGACTAGCGAAGCAGATACGCAGTATTTT.